The 19 T cell receptor beta chains below were found in one sample sequenced in a study of T-cell reconstitution after alpha-beta-depleted transplantation in children. Unique molecular identifiers were used to barcode this TCRbeta library. TCRdb re-called the PCR reads with MiXCR, one entry per CDR3 protein. The sample lists 200,000 to 300,000 distinct CDR3 sequences, about 11% seen once, with roughly 2.6% in the top ten. Material: PBMCs from the stem cell graft donor, obtained from the stem cell graft. These receptors were taken from a human donor who donated a stem cell graft to a child with acute lymphoblastic leukemia.

This clonotype was observed many times. The chain is built from TRBV7-8 and TRBJ2-6; perhaps TRBD1 as D (6 bases). V dropped 1 base and J dropped 4 bases, with 14 bases sitting between them. The CDR3 extends over 17 amino acids. The germline gives CDR1 SGHVS, CDR2 FQNEAQ. In nucleotides, the CDR3 is TGTGCCAGCAGCTTAGTCGAAAGAGGGACAGGGGCCAACGTCCTGACTTTC. Protein: CASSLVERGTGANVLTF.

This clonotype was seen a handful of times. The chain combines TRBV28 with TRBJ2-3; tentatively, D is TRBD1 or TRBD2 (6 bases each). The CDR3 sequence is 13 residues long. In germline, CDR1 is MDHEN, CDR2 SYDVKM. Trimming stripped 8 bases from V and 2 bases from J, with 11 bases between. For the CDR3, the DNA is TGTGCCAGCCGAGGGGGACTCACAGATACGCAGTATTTT. Translating gives CASRGGLTDTQYF. Complete variable domain (other parts from reference TRBV28 and TRBJ2-3): DVKVTQSSRYLVKRTGEKVFLECVQDMDHENMFWYRQDPGLGLRLIYFSYDVKMKEKGDIPEGYSVSREKKERFSLILESASTNQTSMYLCASRGGLTDTQYFGPGTRLTVL.

This clonotype was detected ten times or more. The J gene is TRBJ2-7, the V gene TRBV20-1, with D perhaps TRBD2 (6 bases). The CDR3 has 15 amino acids. V was trimmed by 1 base and J by 4 bases, leaving 17 bases between them. CDR1 is DFQATT and CDR2 is SNEGSKA in the germline V gene (reference sequence). CDR3 loop: CSARGLATSSYEQYF. As DNA, the CDR3 is TGCAGTGCTAGAGGGCTAGCGACGAGTTCTTACGAGCAGTACTTC.

This clonotype was seen many times. The chain combines TRBV29-1 with TRBJ2-1; D gene uncertain. The CDR3 has 16 amino acids. Looked up from germline, CDR1 is SQVTM and CDR2 is ANQGSEA. V was cut by 6 bases and J by 9 bases, with 27 bases left in between. The CDR3 region is CSVAQRGVGLSSEQFF. Here the CDR3 DNA reads TGCAGCGTGGCCCAGCGTGGGGTCGGTTTGAGTAGTGAGCAGTTCTTC.

The chain recombines TRBV7-9 with TRBJ2-5, with D possibly TRBD1 on 5 matching bases. V gave up 7 bases and J gave up 3 bases, with 15 bases separating them. Germline V gene data show CDR1 as SEHNR and CDR2 as FQNEAQ (reference sequence). The CDR3 consists of 14 residues. CDR3 sequence (DNA): TGTGCCAGCACCCCAGGGTCCAGGGAAGAGACCCAGTACTTC. Amino acids: CASTPGSREETQYF.

This clonotype was found many times. The CDR3 sequence is CASSPRGDRNHNEQFF. DNA for the CDR3: TGTGCCAGCTCACCACGAGGGGACCGGAATCACAATGAGCAGTTCTTC. V gene TRBV18 combines with J gene TRBJ2-1, with D tentatively TRBD1 or TRBD2 (5 bases each). Per germline, CDR1 KGHSH and CDR2 LQKENI. The V end was cut by 1 base, the J end by 5 bases, with 15 bases between. CDR3 length: 16 amino acids.

Remarks on this clonotype: A much larger clone differs by one base, so this may be a read error. This chain uses TRBV20-1 with TRBJ1-2; D might be TRBD1 (5 bases). Trimming removed 3 bases from V and 8 bases from J, with 19 bases in between. The CDR3 extends over 14 amino acids. Germline V CDR1 and CDR2: DFQATT, SNEGSKA (reference sequence). CDR3 nucleotides: TGCAGTGCTAGGTCCAATTCCGGGGACGGAGGCTACACCTTC. Translated: CSARSNSGDGGYTF.

Many counts were recorded for this clonotype. J is TRBJ1-5 and V is TRBV12-3 or TRBV12-4; D unresolved. V was pared by 3 bases and J by 3 bases, with 3 bases between. The CDR3 has 12 residues. This CDR3 reads CASSLVNQPQHF. The CDR3 nucleotides read TGTGCCAGCAGTTTGGTCAATCAGCCCCAGCATTTT.

At least ten counts were recorded for this clonotype. The genes are TRBV24-1 and TRBJ2-1; 10 bases are a match to TRBD1. Germline-derived CDR1 and CDR2 are KGHDR and SFDVKD. The CDR3 extends over 16 amino acids. The V and J ends lost 3 bases and 9 bases, in that order; junction bases with no gene match: 10. CDR3 in DNA: TGTGCCACCAGTGATATCAGACAGGGGGCAAGCGGTGAGCAGTTCTTC. It yields the protein CATSDIRQGASGEQFF.

This clonotype showed up many times. The V gene is TRBV7-2, the J gene TRBJ2-3; D may correspond to TRBD1 or TRBD2 (5 bases each). Germline CDR1 is SGHTA and CDR2 is FQGNSA. V dropped 1 base and J dropped 2 bases, with 10 bases sitting between them. This CDR3 has 15 amino acids. CDR3 protein: CASSLVSGATDTQYF. The CDR3 coding sequence is TGTGCCAGCAGCTTAGTGTCCGGGGCCACAGATACGCAGTATTTT.

This clonotype has a count of ten or more. This rearrangement joins TRBV12-3 or TRBV12-4 to TRBJ1-3; 7 nucleotides align to TRBD1. The CDR3 consists of 15 residues. With 1 base clipped from V and 3 bases from J, the junction kept 3 bases outside the gene matches. CDR3 nucleotide sequence: TGTGCCAGCAGTTTAGGTGCAGGGGGTGGAAACACCATATATTTT. Protein: CASSLGAGGGNTIYF.

V gene TRBV2 combines with J gene TRBJ2-7; perhaps TRBD1 as D (6 bases). V lost 9 bases and J 7 bases, leaving 16 bases between the germline ends. The germline V gene encodes CDR1 SNHLY and CDR2 FYNNEI. The length of the CDR3 is 12 residues. CDR3 in amino acids: CASRDRSEEQYF. CDR3 nucleotides: TGTGCCAGTCGCGACAGGTCAGAGGAGCAGTACTTC.

This clonotype appeared many times. The chain couples TRBV5-1 to TRBJ2-7; the D gene is possibly TRBD1 (6 bases). The V gene lost 2 bases and the J gene lost 1 base, with 16 bases spanning the gap. This CDR3 spans 16 amino acids. CDR1 SGHRS and CDR2 YFSETQ come from the germline V gene. The CDR3 is CASSFSFTTGSYEQYF. The CDR3 DNA sequence: TGCGCCAGCAGCTTTAGCTTCACGACAGGATCCTACGAGCAGTACTTC.

This clonotype has ten or more counts. The rearrangement uses TRBV29-1 and TRBJ1-2; D is undetermined. V dropped 2 bases and J dropped 2 bases, with 9 bases sitting between them. The CDR3 consists of 13 residues. Germline CDR1 and CDR2: SQVTM and ANQGSEA. The CDR3 reads CSVEFRQNYGYTF. The CDR3 DNA sequence: TGCAGCGTTGAATTTCGCCAGAACTATGGCTACACCTTC. Filled out from reference TRBV29-1 and TRBJ1-2, the complete variable domain reads SAVISQKPSRDICQRGTSLTIQCQVDSQVTMMFWYRQQPGQSLTLIATANQGSEATYESGFVIDKFPISRPNLTFSTLTVSNMSPEDSSIYLCSVEFRQNYGYTFGSGTRLTVV.

This clonotype was seen repeatedly, ten times or more. The V gene is TRBV12-3 or TRBV12-4, the J gene TRBJ1-2; D remains ambiguous. The CDR3 is 12 residues long. V was cut by 2 bases and J by 8 bases, with 9 bases left in between. In DNA form, the CDR3 reads TGTGCCAGCAGTTTAATGGGGAGCGGCTACACCTTC. Protein product: CASSLMGSGYTF.

This clonotype was counted at least ten times. The DNA of the CDR3 is TGCGCCAGCAGCCTAGGACAGGTCGGCGGGGAGCTGTTTTTT. Amino acid sequence: CASSLGQVGGELFF. The J gene is TRBJ2-2, the V gene TRBV5-1; 7 nucleotides align to TRBD1. The CDR3 covers 14 residues. Trimming cost V 4 bases and J 7 bases; bases outside gene matches: 7. In germline, CDR1 is SGHRS, CDR2 YFSETQ.

This clonotype was picked up a small number of times. The chain links TRBV6-1 to TRBJ2-1; weak D call: TRBD2 (6 bases). V was pared by 7 bases and J by 0 bases, with 16 bases between. Germline V lookup: CDR1 MNHNS, CDR2 SASEGT. This CDR3 contains 16 residues. Here the CDR3 DNA reads TGTGCCAGCACCCACGGAGGGCGCAGCTCCTACAATGAGCAGTTCTTC. Translation gives CASTHGGRSSYNEQFF.

The sample holds many counts of this clonotype. This sequence joins TRBV12-3 or TRBV12-4 and TRBJ1-5, with unresolved D. This CDR3 is built from 14 residues. The ends were cut back, 3 bases at V and 0 bases at J, with 6 bases in the middle. This CDR3 is CASSFGFSNQPQHF. DNA for the CDR3: TGTGCCAGCAGTTTTGGGTTTAGCAATCAGCCCCAGCATTTT.

In its sample, this clonotype was seen many times. This chain connects TRBV12-3 or TRBV12-4 to TRBJ2-7; 11 positions match TRBD2. The CDR3 spans 14 residues. After removal of 6 bases from V and 5 bases from J, the junction contained 6 bases not matched to a gene. The CDR3 reads CASRTTSGRNEQYF. CDR3 nucleotides: TGTGCCAGCAGAACAACTAGCGGGAGAAACGAGCAGTACTTC.